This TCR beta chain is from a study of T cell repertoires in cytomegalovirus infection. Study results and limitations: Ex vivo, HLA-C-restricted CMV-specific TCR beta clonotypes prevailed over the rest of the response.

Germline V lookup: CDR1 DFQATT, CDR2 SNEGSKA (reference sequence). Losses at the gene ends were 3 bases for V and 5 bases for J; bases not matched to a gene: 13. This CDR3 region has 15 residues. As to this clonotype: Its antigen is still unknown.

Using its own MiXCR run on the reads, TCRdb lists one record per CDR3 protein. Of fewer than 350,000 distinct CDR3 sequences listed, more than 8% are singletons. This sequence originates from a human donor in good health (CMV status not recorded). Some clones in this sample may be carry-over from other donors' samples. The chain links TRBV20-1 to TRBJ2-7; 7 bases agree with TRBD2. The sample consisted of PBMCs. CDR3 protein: CSASGPGGTTDEQYF. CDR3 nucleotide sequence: TGCAGTGCTAGCGGACCGGGGGGAACGACGGACGAGCAGTACTTC.